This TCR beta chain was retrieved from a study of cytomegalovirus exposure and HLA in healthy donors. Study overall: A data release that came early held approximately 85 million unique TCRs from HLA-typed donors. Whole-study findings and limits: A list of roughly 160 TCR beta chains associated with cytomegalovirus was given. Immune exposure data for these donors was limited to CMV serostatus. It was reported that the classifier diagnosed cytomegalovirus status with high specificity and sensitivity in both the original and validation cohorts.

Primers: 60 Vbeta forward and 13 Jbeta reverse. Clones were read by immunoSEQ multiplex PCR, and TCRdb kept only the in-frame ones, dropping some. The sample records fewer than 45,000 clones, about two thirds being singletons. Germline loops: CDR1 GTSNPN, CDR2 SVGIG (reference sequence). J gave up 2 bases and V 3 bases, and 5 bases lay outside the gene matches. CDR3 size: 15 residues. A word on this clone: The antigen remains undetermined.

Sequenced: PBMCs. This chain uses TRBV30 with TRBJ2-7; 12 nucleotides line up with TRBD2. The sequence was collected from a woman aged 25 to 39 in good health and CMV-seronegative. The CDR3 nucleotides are TGTGCCTGGAGGGCTAGCGGGAGGGACCCCTACGAGCAGTACTTC. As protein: CAWRASGRDPYEQYF.